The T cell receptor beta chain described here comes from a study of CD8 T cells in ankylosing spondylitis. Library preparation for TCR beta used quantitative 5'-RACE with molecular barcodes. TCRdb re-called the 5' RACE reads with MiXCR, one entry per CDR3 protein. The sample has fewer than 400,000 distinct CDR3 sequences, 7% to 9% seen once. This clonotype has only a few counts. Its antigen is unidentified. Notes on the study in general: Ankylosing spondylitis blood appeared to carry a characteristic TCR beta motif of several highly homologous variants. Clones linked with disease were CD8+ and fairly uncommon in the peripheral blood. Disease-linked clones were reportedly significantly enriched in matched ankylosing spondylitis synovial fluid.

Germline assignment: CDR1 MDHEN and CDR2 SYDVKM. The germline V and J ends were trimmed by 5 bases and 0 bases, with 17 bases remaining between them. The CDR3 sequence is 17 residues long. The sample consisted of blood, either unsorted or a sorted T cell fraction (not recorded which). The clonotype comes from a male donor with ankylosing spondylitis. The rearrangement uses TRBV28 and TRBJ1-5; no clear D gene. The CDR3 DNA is TGTGCCAGCAGTCAATGGCCGGCGAGGGTTAGCAATCAGCCCCAGCATTTT. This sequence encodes CASSQWPARVSNQPQHF.